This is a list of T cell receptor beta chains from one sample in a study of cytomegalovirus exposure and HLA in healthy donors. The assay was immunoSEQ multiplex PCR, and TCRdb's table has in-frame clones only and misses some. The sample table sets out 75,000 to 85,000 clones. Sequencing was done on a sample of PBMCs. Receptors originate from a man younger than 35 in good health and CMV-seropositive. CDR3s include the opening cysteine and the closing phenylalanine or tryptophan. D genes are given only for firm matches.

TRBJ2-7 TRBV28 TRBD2 CASSPPGLAAYEQYF TGTGCCAGCAGTCCCCCGGGACTAGCGGCCTACGAGCAGTACTTC
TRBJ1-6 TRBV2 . CASRLGQIMHSPLHF TGTGCCAGCAGACTCGGACAAATCATGCATTCACCCCTCCACTTT
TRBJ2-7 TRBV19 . CASSILDAPGGEQYF TGTGCCAGTAGTATCCTAGACGCCCCCGGGGGCGAGCAGTACTTC
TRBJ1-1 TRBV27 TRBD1 CASSPIQGITEAFF TGTGCCAGCAGTCCCATACAGGGGATAACTGAAGCTTTCTTT
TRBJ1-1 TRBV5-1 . CASSLEVGVGTEAFF TGCGCCAGCAGCTTGGAGGTGGGAGTGGGCACTGAAGCTTTCTTT
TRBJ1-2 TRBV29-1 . CSVETGRLGYTF TGCAGCGTTGAAACAGGGAGATTGGGCTACACCTTC
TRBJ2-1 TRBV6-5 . CASSYSGSSYNEQFF TGTGCCAGCAGTTACTCGGGGAGCTCCTACAATGAGCAGTTCTTC
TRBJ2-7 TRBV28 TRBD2 CATLEREPSYEQYF TGTGCCACCCTTGAGCGGGAGCCCTCCTACGAGCAGTACTTC
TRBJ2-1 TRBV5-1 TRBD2 CASSVILAGGRNEQFF TGCGCCAGCAGCGTTATACTAGCGGGAGGGCGGAATGAGCAGTTCTTC
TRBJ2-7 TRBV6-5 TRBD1 CASRPDRADEQYF TGTGCCAGCAGACCCGACAGGGCCGACGAGCAGTACTTC
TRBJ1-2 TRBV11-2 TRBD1 CASSSYRGLNYGYTF TGTGCCAGCAGCTCCTACAGGGGGCTTAACTATGGCTACACCTTC
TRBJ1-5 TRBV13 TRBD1 CASSLGRGQGPQPQHF TGTGCCAGCAGCTTAGGGAGGGGACAGGGACCTCAGCCCCAGCATTTT
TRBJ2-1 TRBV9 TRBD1 CASSVGGQGAYEQFF TGTGCCAGCAGCGTAGGGGGACAGGGGGCCTATGAGCAGTTCTTC
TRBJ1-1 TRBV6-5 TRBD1 CASSYGTAEAFF TGTGCCAGCAGTTACGGGACAGCCGAAGCTTTCTTT
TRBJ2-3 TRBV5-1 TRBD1 CATSQGDPRTDTQYF TGCGCCACCTCACAGGGGGATCCTCGCACAGATACGCAGTATTTT
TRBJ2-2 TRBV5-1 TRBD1 CASSLGQTNTGELFF TGCGCCAGCAGCCTGGGACAGACGAACACCGGGGAGCTGTTTTTT
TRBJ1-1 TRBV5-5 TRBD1 CASRPGTGRTEAFF TGTGCCAGCAGACCAGGGACAGGGAGGACTGAAGCTTTCTTT
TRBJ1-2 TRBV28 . CASSLSLEGRRGYTF TGTGCCAGCAGTTTATCCCTCGAGGGGAGGAGAGGCTACACCTTC
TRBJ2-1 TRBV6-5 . CASSYEPQGSGEQFF TGTGCCAGCAGTTACGAACCACAGGGAAGTGGTGAGCAGTTCTTC
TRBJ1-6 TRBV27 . CASTRSPYSPYNSPLHF TGTGCCAGCACCCGATCCCCTTACTCTCCTTATAATTCACCCCTCCACTTT
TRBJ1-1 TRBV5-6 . CASSYLVNTEAFF TGTGCCAGCAGCTACTTAGTGAACACTGAAGCTTTCTTT
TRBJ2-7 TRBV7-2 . CASRRESYEQYF TGTGCCAGCAGACGGGAGTCCTACGAGCAGTACTTC
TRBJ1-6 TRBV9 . CASSVDILSPLHF TGTGCCAGCAGCGTCGACATATTATCACCCCTCCACTTT
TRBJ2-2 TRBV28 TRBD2 CASSPSSGGDTGELFF TGTGCCAGCTCCCCTTCTAGCGGGGGGGACACCGGGGAGCTGTTTTTT
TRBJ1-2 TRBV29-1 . CSVSVSYGYTF TGCAGCGTGTCAGTATCGTATGGCTACACCTTC
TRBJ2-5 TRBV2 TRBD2 CATTRGGTGGGTQYF TGTGCCACCACCCGCGGAGGGACCGGCGGGGGGACCCAGTACTTC
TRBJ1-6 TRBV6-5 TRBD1 CASSSDRDYNSPLHF TGTGCCAGCAGTTCGGACAGGGACTATAATTCACCCCTCCACTTT
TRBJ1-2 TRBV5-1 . CASSLRTDYGYTF TGCGCCAGCAGCTTAAGGACAGACTATGGCTACACCTTC
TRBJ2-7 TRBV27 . CASSLSPGADYEQYF TGTGCCAGCAGTTTATCTCCGGGTGCAGACTACGAGCAGTACTTC
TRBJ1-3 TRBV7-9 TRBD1 CASSWTGAGNTIYF TGTGCCAGCAGTTGGACAGGGGCTGGAAACACCATATATTTT
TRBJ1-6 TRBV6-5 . CASSYSEGTRSPLHF TGTGCCAGCAGTTACTCGGAGGGGACCCGGTCACCCCTCCACTTT
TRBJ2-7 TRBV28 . CASGLVHSYEQYF TGTGCCAGCGGTTTAGTCCATTCCTACGAGCAGTACTTC
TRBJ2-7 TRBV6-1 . CASSEATGPTYEQYF TGTGCCAGCAGTGAAGCCACAGGTCCAACCTACGAGCAGTACTTC